This T cell receptor beta chain was obtained from a study of PD-1 blockade in mismatch repair-deficient tumors. V gave up 2 bases and J gave up 3 bases, with 11 bases separating them. Germline CDR1 SGDLS, CDR2 YYNGEE. This CDR3 has 14 amino acids. Method: immunoSEQ multiplex PCR; TCRdb's copy keeps in-frame clones and lacks some. Of 80,000 to 130,000 clones in the sample, 70% to 85% were seen once. The material sequenced was peripheral blood, taken around 8 months after starting pembrolizumab. This chain uses TRBV9 with TRBJ1-2; TRBD1 might be the D (5 bases). The receptor was isolated from an adult with mismatch repair-deficient cancer. The CDR3 protein is CASSVSGGYYGYTF. For the CDR3, the DNA is TGTGCCAGCAGCGTGAGCGGGGGATACTATGGCTACACCTTC.